The 13 T cell receptor beta chains below were found in one sample sequenced in a study of blood T cell repertoires in COVID-19. TCRdb keeps only in-frame clones here, not all; method: immunoSEQ multiplex PCR. The repertoire has around 260,000 clones, 75% to 95% of them found once; the top ten carry 0.95% to 1.3%. Sequencing was performed on PBMCs or T cells enriched from blood (not recorded which). The origin of the receptors is a woman in her 30s who had recovered from COVID-19.

A few counts support this clone. The genes are TRBV19 and TRBJ2-3; 7 bases match TRBD1. The CDR3 covers 14 residues. J gave up 2 bases and V 3 bases, and 2 bases lay outside the gene matches. Per germline, CDR1 LNHDA and CDR2 SQIVND (reference sequence). CDR3: CASSIGQDTDTQYF. The CDR3 coding sequence is TGTGCCAGTAGTATCGGACAGGACACAGATACGCAGTATTTT.

The V gene is TRBV6-5, the J gene TRBJ1-5; 8 bases align to TRBD1. The ends lost 0 bases at V and 3 bases at J; junction bases unmatched: 4. The germline CDR1 and CDR2 sequences are MNHEY and SVGAGI. The CDR3 runs 16 residues. The CDR3 nucleotides read TGTGCCAGCAGTTACTCCGGGACAGGCAACAATCAGCCCCAGCATTTT. Translation gives CASSYSGTGNNQPQHF.

This clone showed up just a few times. V and J are TRBV30 and TRBJ1-2, with unresolved D. Germline V gives CDR1 GTSNPN, CDR2 SVGIG (reference sequence). Trimming pared 0 bases from V and 7 bases from J, leaving 15 bases between. The CDR3 sequence is 14 residues long. CDR3 amino acids: CAWSVHEGMGGYTF. The CDR3 DNA reads TGTGCCTGGAGTGTACACGAGGGAATGGGTGGCTACACCTTC. The complete variable domain, with remaining parts taken from reference TRBV30 and TRBJ1-2, reads SQTIHQWPATLVQPVGSPLSLECTVEGTSNPNLYWYRQAAGRGLQLLFYSVGIGQISSEVPQNLSASRPQDRQFILSSKKLLLSDSGFYLCAWSVHEGMGGYTFGSGTRLTVV.

The V gene is TRBV4-1, the J gene TRBJ2-1, with D perhaps TRBD2 (6 bases). Germline V gives CDR1 MGHRA, CDR2 YSYEKL. The CDR3 has 16 amino acids. Deletions cut 0 bases from V and 10 bases from J, with 19 bases between. The chain's CDR3 is CASSQEGLTNAEEQFF. The CDR3 DNA reads TGCGCCAGCAGCCAAGAGGGACTTACAAATGCTGAGGAGCAGTTCTTC.

The chain is built from TRBV9 and TRBJ1-3; TRBD1 might be the D (6 bases). This CDR3 is built from 15 residues. From germline, CDR1 is SGDLS and CDR2 YYNGEE. With 6 bases removed from V and 1 base from J, the gap between germline ends came to 14 bases. The CDR3 loop reads CASNPGHGSGNTIYF. CDR3 bases: TGTGCCAGCAACCCGGGACACGGTTCTGGAAACACCATATATTTT.

This chain joins TRBV7-9 and TRBJ2-1, with 10 positions matching TRBD2. V lost 1 base, J lost 0 bases, and 9 bases stayed unmatched. CDR1 is SEHNR and CDR2 is FQNEAQ in the germline V gene (reference sequence). The CDR3 length is 19 residues. In nucleotides, the CDR3 is TGTGCCAGCAGCTTAGGGGTAGCGGGAGGAGTGGGCTCCTACAATGAGCAGTTCTTC. This sequence encodes CASSLGVAGGVGSYNEQFF.

CDR3 coding DNA: TGTGCCAGCAGCACCCCCCCGGCGGGGAGAACGGGCAGGAATGAGCAGTTCTTC. The encoded protein is CASSTPPAGRTGRNEQFF. This chain joins TRBV5-4 and TRBJ2-1; perhaps TRBD2 as D (6 bases). The germline V and J ends were trimmed by 4 bases and 7 bases, with 27 bases remaining between them. The CDR3 loop spans 18 amino acids. From germline, CDR1 is SGHNT and CDR2 YYREEE (reference sequence).

The DNA of the CDR3 is TGTGCCAGCAGCAATACCGGGACAGGGATCGCCGGGGAGCTGTTTTTT. Amino acids: CASSNTGTGIAGELFF. This chain uses TRBV11-2 with TRBJ2-2; TRBD1 matches at 9 bases. CDR1 is SGHAT, CDR2 FQNNGV, per germline. There are 16 residues in the CDR3. V was pared by 5 bases and J by 6 bases, with 10 bases of the junction left unmatched.

J is TRBJ1-2 and V is TRBV5-1; tentatively, D is TRBD1 (5 bases). Trimming removed 0 bases at V and 4 bases at J, with 13 bases between. CDR1 is SGHRS and CDR2 is YFSETQ in the germline V gene. This CDR3 has 15 amino acids. This CDR3 is CASSLAGGVSYGYTF. In DNA form, the CDR3 reads TGCGCCAGCAGCTTGGCGGGGGGGGTTAGCTATGGCTACACCTTC.

The rearrangement links TRBV19 to TRBJ2-1; D gene ambiguous. Germline values: CDR1 LNHDA, CDR2 SQIVND (reference sequence). This CDR3 comprises 15 residues. Between the trimmed V and J ends, which lost 1 base and 3 bases, there was a span of 10 bases. For the CDR3, the DNA is TGTGCCAGTAGTATAGGCAGGTTAGGCTACAATGAGCAGTTCTTC. This codes for CASSIGRLGYNEQFF.

V is TRBV10-3 and J is TRBJ2-7; TRBD1 aligns across 7 bases. The germline gives CDR1 ENHRY, CDR2 SYGVKD. The CDR3 consists of 15 residues. V was pared by 6 bases and J by 1 base, with 9 bases of the junction left unmatched. CDR3 sequence reads: CAIRTSTGESYEQYF. The DNA of the CDR3 is TGTGCCATCAGGACCTCTACAGGGGAGTCCTACGAGCAGTACTTC.

V is TRBV2 and J is TRBJ1-3, with 8 nucleotides matching TRBD1. Germline lookup yields CDR1 SNHLY and CDR2 FYNNEI. This CDR3 spans 16 amino acids. After removal of 6 bases from V and 1 base from J, the junction contained 8 bases not matched to a gene. The CDR3 sequence: CASRLDRVESGNTIYF. The CDR3 nucleotides are TGTGCCAGCAGGTTGGACAGGGTGGAATCTGGAAACACCATATATTTT.

The chain couples TRBV19 to TRBJ1-2; TRBD1 might be the D (5 bases). With 3 bases removed from V and 7 bases from J, the gap between germline ends came to 15 bases. Germline CDR1 reads LNHDA; CDR2 reads SQIVND (reference sequence). This CDR3 is built from 14 residues. The CDR3 protein is CASSIEERQSGYTF. The CDR3 DNA reads TGTGCCAGTAGTATTGAGGAGAGACAGAGTGGCTACACCTTC.